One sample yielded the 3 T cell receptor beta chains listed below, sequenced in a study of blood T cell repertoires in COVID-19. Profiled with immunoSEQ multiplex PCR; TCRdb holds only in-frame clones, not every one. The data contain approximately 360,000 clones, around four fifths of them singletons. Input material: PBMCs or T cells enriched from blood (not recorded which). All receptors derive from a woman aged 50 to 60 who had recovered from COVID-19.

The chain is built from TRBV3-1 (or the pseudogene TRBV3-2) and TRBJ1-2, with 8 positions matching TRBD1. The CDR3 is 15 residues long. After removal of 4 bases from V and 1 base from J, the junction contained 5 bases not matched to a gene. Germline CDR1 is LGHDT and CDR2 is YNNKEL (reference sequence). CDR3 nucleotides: TGTGCCAGCAGCCCGACAGGGGACTATAACTATGGCTACACCTTC. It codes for CASSPTGDYNYGYTF.

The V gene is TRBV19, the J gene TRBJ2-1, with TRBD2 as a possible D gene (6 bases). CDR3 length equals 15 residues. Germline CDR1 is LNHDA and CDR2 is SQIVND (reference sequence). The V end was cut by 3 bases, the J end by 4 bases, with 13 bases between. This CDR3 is CASSMFAEGYNEQFF. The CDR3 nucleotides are TGTGCCAGTAGTATGTTTGCGGAGGGGTACAATGAGCAGTTCTTC.

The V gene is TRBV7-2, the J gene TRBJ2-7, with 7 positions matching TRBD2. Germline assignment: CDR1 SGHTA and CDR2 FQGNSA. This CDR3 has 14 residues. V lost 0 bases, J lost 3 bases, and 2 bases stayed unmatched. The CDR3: CASSLAGGYYEQYF. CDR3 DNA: TGTGCCAGCAGCTTAGCGGGAGGGTACTACGAGCAGTACTTC.